The following is a T cell receptor beta chain sequence with its context. Its antigen is still unknown. No much larger clone exists at a distance of one base, and base qualities are not known. The data stem from a study of shared clonotypes between healthy human individuals (TCRdb year 2020). Some background on the complete study: A couple of women and a few men aged 18 to 49 years were included in the cohort. For each donor, CD4 naive and CD4 memory were each given three plates, CD8 naive was given two plates, and CD8 memory was given one plate. Leukapheresis yielded between about 0.94 and 10 billion PBMCs per donor. Blood TCR repertoires of roughly five healthy adults were deeply sequenced to estimate repertoire size and the extent of clonotype sharing between individuals. To increase sequencing depth and limit assay-specific biases, different laboratories used diverse techniques to prepare libraries and sequence TCR repertoires. What the authors observed across the whole study: Rarefaction of sorted-subset datasets indicated incomplete sequencing despite the large sequencing depth. Based on pairwise subsampling, the degree of clonotype sharing among donors was expected to be affected by sequencing depth. Across a few donors, approximately 5% of naive CD4, roughly 3.5% of naive CD8, 2.3% of memory CD4, and 0.4% of memory CD8 clonotypes were shared. Clonotypes shared by all four sorted-subset donors showed higher generation probabilities than non-shared clonotypes. Naive subsets generally had larger estimated clonotype richness than memory subsets. Sampling was restricted to blood, and TCR repertoires in tissues likely differ from the TCR repertoires found in blood. The small number of donors limited the genetic and exposure-history diversity represented.

V is pruned by 4 bases and J by 4 bases, leaving 6 bases of the junction without a gene match. For CDR1 and CDR2, the germline V gene lists SGHRS and YFSETQ. Taken from cysteine to phenylalanine, the CDR3 has 14 residues. The DNA shown is the 42-base CDR3, in frame from base 1. Donors were healthy HIV-negative adults with no recently reported acute infections or vaccinations. Every donor was a Caucasian adult residing in Nashville, Tennessee, USA. CD4+ T cells were enriched through magnetic negative selection, after which naive cells were positively selected on CD45RA and the remaining negative fraction served as the memory subset. Blood was collected by leukapheresis, and PBMCs were isolated by Ficoll-Histopaque density gradient centrifugation and then cryopreserved in liquid nitrogen vapor phase. Analytical flow cytometry was used to check the purity and quantity of each magnetically sorted T cell population. From each sorted fraction, genomic DNA was isolated and quantified by UV absorbance on a Nanodrop 2000c.

Using the deep immunoSEQ assay, TCR CDR3 regions were amplified from genomic DNA by multiplex PCR. Extracted genomic DNA from each cell subset was distributed evenly across all wells of several immunoSEQ 96-well plates, and each plate was treated as a replicate. Each replicate PCR for sorted subsets received around 210 ng genomic DNA, equal to roughly 30,000 T cell genomes. Purified libraries were measured with a Qubit 3.0 fluorometer, size-checked on a Bioanalyzer 2100, and measured again with the KAPA Library Quantification kit. Every immunoSEQ 96-well plate was sequenced on a separate single-read 150-cycle Illumina NextSeq 550 flow cell. The source study handled its data this way. Because the immunoSEQ output held only junctional sequences and lacked quality scores, the filtering could not match the filtering applied to full-length reads. Sequences were annotated with PyIR, a Python wrapper for IgBLAST v1.9, using IMGT germline references to assign V/J genes and CDR3. Reads were filtered out if the reads had weak V/J assignments (E-value above 1e-6), no CDR3, stop codons, out-of-frame junctions, or ambiguous translated residues. A V3J clonotype was defined by an identical inferred V gene, J gene, and CDR3 amino acid sequence. To compute the percentage overlap between repertoires, the number of shared unique clonotypes was divided by the size of the smaller repertoire. Repertoire richness was assessed with RTK rarefaction, the Chao1 estimator, and Recon v2.1 estimates of unobserved clonotypes. For all TCRbeta clonotypes obtained by the gDNA method from four donors, generation probabilities were computed with OLGA. TCRdb stores this immuneACCESS table with in-frame sequences only. Part of the clones is absent; in the studies checked, under half of the shortfall reflects unresolved V genes, and no reason is known for the rest. The V and J calls and the clone size are those of that table, but D and trimming were determined from the DNA. The sample data list about 1.1 million clones, and around 77% of these were observed just once. The ten largest clones capture approximately 0.9% of the sample.

Sequencing used memory CD4+ T cells from PBMCs. Sample cell subset or site, as interpreted from the label and publication: CD45RA-negative fraction. Recombination connected TRBV5-1 to TRBJ2-3, with 7 bases matching TRBD1. This TCR derives from a man aged 18 to 30 in good health. Some clones in this sample may be carry-over from other donors' samples. CDR3 region: CASSPYQGADTQYF. The nucleotides read TGCGCCAGCAGCCCTTACCAGGGGGCAGATACGCAGTATTTT.